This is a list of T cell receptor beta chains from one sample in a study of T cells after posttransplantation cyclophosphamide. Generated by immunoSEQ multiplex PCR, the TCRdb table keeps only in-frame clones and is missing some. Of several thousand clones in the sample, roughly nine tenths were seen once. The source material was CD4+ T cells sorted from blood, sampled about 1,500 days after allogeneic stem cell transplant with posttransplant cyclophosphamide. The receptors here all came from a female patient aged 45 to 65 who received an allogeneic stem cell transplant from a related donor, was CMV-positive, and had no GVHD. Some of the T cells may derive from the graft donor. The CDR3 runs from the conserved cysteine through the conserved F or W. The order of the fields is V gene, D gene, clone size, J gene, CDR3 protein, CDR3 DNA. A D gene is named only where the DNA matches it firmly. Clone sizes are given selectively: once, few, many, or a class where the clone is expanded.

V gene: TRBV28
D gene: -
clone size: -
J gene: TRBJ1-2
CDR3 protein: CASSSGQFRGYTF
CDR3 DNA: TGTGCCAGCAGCTCAGGACAGTTCAGAGGCTACACCTTC

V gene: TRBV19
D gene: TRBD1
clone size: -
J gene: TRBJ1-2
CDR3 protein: CASSSYRGNTYGYTF
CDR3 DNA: TGTGCCAGTAGTTCGTACAGGGGGAACACATATGGCTACACCTTC

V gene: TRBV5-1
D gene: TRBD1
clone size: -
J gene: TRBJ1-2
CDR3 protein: CASSAEGAGFGYTF
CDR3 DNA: TGCGCCAGCAGCGCCGAGGGGGCGGGTTTTGGCTACACCTTC

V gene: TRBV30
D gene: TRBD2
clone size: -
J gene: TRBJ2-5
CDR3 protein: CAWSVSLAGGLTETQYF
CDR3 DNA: TGTGCCTGGAGTGTAAGCCTAGCGGGAGGGCTTACGGAGACCCAGTACTTC

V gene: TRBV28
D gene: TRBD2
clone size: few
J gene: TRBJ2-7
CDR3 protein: CASSLGLAGLYEQYF
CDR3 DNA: TGTGCCAGCAGTTTGGGACTAGCGGGTCTCTACGAGCAGTACTTC

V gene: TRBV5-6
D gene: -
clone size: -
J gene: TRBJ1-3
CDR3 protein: CASSNTGMELAGGNTIYF
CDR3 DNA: TGTGCCAGCAGTAACACAGGGATGGAGCTGGCTGGTGGAAACACCATATATTTT

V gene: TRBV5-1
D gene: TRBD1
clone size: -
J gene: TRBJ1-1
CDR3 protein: CASSPRQGNTEAFF
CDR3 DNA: TGCGCCAGCAGCCCTCGACAGGGGAACACTGAAGCTTTCTTT

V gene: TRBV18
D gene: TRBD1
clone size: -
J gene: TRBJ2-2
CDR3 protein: CASSQGAGTGELFF
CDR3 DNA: TGTGCCAGCTCGCAGGGGGCTGGAACCGGGGAGCTGTTTTTT

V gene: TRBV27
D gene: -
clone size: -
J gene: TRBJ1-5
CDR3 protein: CASRPSGGPQPQHF
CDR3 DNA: TGTGCCAGCAGACCTTCAGGAGGACCACAGCCCCAGCATTTT

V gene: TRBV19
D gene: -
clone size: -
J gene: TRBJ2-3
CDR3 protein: CASTRLWGLDSTDTQYF
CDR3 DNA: TGTGCCAGTACACGGTTATGGGGGCTGGATAGCACAGATACGCAGTATTTT

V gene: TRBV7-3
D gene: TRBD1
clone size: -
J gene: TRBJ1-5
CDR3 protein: CASSLTGDQPQHF
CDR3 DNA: TGTGCCAGCAGCCTCACAGGGGATCAGCCCCAGCATTTT

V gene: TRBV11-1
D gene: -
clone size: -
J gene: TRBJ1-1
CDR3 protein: CASSLRGDAEAFF
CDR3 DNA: TGTGCCAGCAGCCTGCGGGGGGACGCTGAAGCTTTCTTT

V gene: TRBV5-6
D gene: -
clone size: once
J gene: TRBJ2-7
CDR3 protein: CASSLGGWLSYEQYF
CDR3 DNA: TGTGCCAGCAGCTTGGGTGGTTGGCTTTCCTACGAGCAGTACTTC

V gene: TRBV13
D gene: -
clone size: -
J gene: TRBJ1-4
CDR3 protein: CASSLRFGGLKEKLFF
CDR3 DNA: TGTGCCAGCAGCTTAAGGTTCGGGGGGCTGAAAGAAAAACTGTTTTTT

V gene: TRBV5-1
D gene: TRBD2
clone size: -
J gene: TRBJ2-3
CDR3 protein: CASSFAGAYSTDTQYF
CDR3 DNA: TGCGCCAGCAGCTTCGCGGGAGCGTATAGCACAGATACGCAGTATTTT

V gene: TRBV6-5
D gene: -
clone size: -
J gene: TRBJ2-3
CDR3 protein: CASSLQGPGADTQYF
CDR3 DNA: TGTGCCAGCAGTCTTCAGGGGCCCGGGGCAGATACGCAGTATTTT

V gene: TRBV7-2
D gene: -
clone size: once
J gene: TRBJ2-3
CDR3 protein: CASSTISVDTQYF
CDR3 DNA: TGTGCCAGCAGCACGATCTCGGTTGATACGCAGTATTTT